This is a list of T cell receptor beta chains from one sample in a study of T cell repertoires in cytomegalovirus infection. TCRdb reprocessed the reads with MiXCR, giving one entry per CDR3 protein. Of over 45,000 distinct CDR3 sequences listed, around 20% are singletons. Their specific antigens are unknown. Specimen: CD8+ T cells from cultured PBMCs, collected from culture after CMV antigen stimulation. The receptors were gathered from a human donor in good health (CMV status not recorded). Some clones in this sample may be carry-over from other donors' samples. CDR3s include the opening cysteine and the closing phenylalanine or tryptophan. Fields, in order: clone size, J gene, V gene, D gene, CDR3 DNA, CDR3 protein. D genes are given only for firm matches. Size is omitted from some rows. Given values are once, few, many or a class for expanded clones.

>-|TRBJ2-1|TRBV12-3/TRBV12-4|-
TGTGCCAGCAGTTCTGGCAGGTTCAATGAGCAGTTCTTC
CASSSGRFNEQFF
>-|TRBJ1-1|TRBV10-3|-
TGTGCCATCAACGGTGAGGGGATCACTGAAGCTTTCTTT
CAINGEGITEAFF
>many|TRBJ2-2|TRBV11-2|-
TGTGCCAGCAGCTTAACTCTAGCAACCGGGGAGCTGTTTTTT
CASSLTLATGELFF
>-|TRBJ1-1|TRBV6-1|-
TGTGCCAGCATACGGGGCAGCGGCACTGAAGCTTTCTTT
CASIRGSGTEAFF
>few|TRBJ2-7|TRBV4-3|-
TGCGCCAGCAGCCAAGAATGGTACGGGGCGAGAGCGGACGAGCAGTACTTC
CASSQEWYGARADEQYF
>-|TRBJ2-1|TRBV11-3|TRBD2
TGTGCCAGCAGCAGTAGGCTAGCGGACAATGAGCAGTTCTTC
CASSSRLADNEQFF
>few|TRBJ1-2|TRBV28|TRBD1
TGTGCCAGCAGTTTGTTGACAGGGTACTATGGCTACACCTTC
CASSLLTGYYGYTF
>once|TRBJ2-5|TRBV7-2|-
TGTGCCAGCAGCTTAGAGTATAGGGCAGGGGTTCTCCAAGAGACCCAGTACTTC
CASSLEYRAGVLQETQYF
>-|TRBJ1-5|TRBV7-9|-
TGTGCCAGCAGCTCGGAGGGGACCAGTCAGCCCCAGCATTTT
CASSSEGTSQPQHF
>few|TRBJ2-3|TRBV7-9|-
TGTGCCAGCAGCTTATCCCCAGATACGCAGTATTTT
CASSLSPDTQYF
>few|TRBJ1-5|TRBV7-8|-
TGTGCCAGCAGCTGGGGACATAGCAATCAGCCCCAGCATTTT
CASSWGHSNQPQHF
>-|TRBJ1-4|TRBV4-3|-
TGCGCCAGCAGCCAAGACAGGGGCGCGGGTAATGAAAAACTGTTTTTT
CASSQDRGAGNEKLFF
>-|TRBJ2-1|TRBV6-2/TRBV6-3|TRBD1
TGTGCCAGCACCCGGGACAGGGAGAATGAGCAGTTCTTC
CASTRDRENEQFF
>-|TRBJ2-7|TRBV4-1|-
TGCGCCAGCAGCCAAGGTTCGAAATATGACGAGCAGTACTTC
CASSQGSKYDEQYF
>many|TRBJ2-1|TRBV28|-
TGTGCCAGCAGTTCTGACCGGCACTCCTACAATGAGCAGTTCTTC
CASSSDRHSYNEQFF
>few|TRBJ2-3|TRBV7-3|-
TGTGCCAGCAGCTTGTTCGGGAGAGTGGCAGATACGCAGTATTTT
CASSLFGRVADTQYF
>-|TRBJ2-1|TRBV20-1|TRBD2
TGCAGTGCTAGGGGACTAGCGGATCTCAATGAGCAGTTCTTC
CSARGLADLNEQFF
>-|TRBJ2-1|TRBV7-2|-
TGTGCCAGCGTCACCATGGGCAATGAGCAGTTCTTC
CASVTMGNEQFF
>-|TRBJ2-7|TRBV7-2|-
TGTGCCAGCAGTCCACTAGTTTCCCCAGGCGAGCAGTACTTC
CASSPLVSPGEQYF
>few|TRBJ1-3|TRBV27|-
TGTGCCAGCAGTTTGAGTACCGGAAACACCATATATTTT
CASSLSTGNTIYF
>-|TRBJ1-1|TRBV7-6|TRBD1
TGTGCCAGCAGCTTAGCGTACAGGGGCGAAGCTTTCTTT
CASSLAYRGEAFF
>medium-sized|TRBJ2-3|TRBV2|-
TGTGCCAGCAGTGACGGTCGGACTAGCACAGATACGCAGTATTTT
CASSDGRTSTDTQYF
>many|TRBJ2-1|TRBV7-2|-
TGTGCCAGCAGCGTATCTGTTAATGAGCAGTTCTTC
CASSVSVNEQFF
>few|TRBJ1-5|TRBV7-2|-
TGTGCCAGCACTCCGGGGAGTAGCAATCAGCCCCAGCATTTT
CASTPGSSNQPQHF
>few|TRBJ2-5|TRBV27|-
TGTGCCAGCAGTGGGGATCTCCAAGAGACCCAGTACTTC
CASSGDLQETQYF
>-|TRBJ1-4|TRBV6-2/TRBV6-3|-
TGTGCCAGCAGAGTTTCCGACGGAGATAATGAAAAACTGTTTTTT
CASRVSDGDNEKLFF
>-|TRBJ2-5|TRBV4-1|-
TGCGCCAGCAGCCAACTCCCGGCCCAAGAGACCCAGTACTTC
CASSQLPAQETQYF
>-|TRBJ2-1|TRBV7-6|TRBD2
TGTGCCAGCAGCCCAACCGGGACTAGCGGGAGGGCGGGTGAGCAGTTCTTC
CASSPTGTSGRAGEQFF
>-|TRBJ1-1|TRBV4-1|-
TGCGCCAGCAGCCAAGATCTTAGGAGGGAAGCTTTCTTT
CASSQDLRREAFF
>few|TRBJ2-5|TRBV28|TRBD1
TGTGCCAGCAGTTTAGGACAGGTGATCCAAGAGACCCAGTACTTC
CASSLGQVIQETQYF
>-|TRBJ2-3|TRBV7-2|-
TGTGCCAGCAGCTCCTCGCTCGTCGCCCGAACGAGGAATACGCAGTATTTT
CASSSSLVARTRNTQYF
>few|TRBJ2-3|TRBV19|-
TGTGCCAGTAGTATGGAGGGGACAGATACGCAGTATTTT
CASSMEGTDTQYF
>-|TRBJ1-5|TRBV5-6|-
TGTGCCAGCAGCGTGGGACTCGGGGGAGGGCAGCCCCAGCATTTT
CASSVGLGGGQPQHF
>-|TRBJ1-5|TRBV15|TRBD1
TGTGCCACCAGCTCTAGGACAGGGGGATTGAGGGCCAATCAGCCCCAGCATTTT
CATSSRTGGLRANQPQHF
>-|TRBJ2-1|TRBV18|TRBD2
TGTGCCAGCTCACCAAGACTAGCGGAACGCTCCTACAATGAGCAGTTCTTC
CASSPRLAERSYNEQFF
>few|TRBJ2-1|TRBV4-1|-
TGCGCCAGCAGCCATGCTTTATTGACCCCGAGCTCCTACAATGAGCAGTTCTTC
CASSHALLTPSSYNEQFF
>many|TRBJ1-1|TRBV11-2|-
TGTGCCAGCAGCTTCAACGCGGGGAACACTGAAGCTTTCTTT
CASSFNAGNTEAFF
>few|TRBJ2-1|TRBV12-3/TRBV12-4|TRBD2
TGTGCCAGCAGTTTGAGCGGGAGGGTCTCCTACAATGAGCAGTTCTTC
CASSLSGRVSYNEQFF
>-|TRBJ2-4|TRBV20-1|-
TGCAGTGCTAGAGTTTCCGGTGGGTCCAAAAACAGGCAGTACTTC
CSARVSGGSKNRQYF
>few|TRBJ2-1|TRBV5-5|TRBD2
TGTGCCAGCAGCTTGCTGGTAACTAGCGGGGGGGACAATGAGCAGTTCTTC
CASSLLVTSGGDNEQFF
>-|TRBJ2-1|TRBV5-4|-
TGTGCCAGCAGCTCCCCGGGACGAAGTTACAATGAGCAGTTCTTC
CASSSPGRSYNEQFF
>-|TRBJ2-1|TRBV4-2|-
TGTGCCAGCAGCCAAGGGTGGGAGCATGGGCCCAATGAGCAGTTCTTC
CASSQGWEHGPNEQFF
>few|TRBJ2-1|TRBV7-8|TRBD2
TGTGCCAGCAGCTTATGGCGGGAGGGCGACAATGAGCAGTTCTTC
CASSLWREGDNEQFF
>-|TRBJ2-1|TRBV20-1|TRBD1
TGCAGTGCTAGAGTCCTATCCCGGGACAGGGCGATAAATGAGCAGTTCTTC
CSARVLSRDRAINEQFF
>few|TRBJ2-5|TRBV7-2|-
TGTGCCAGCAGCTTAGTTGTGACAGCCTTGCTAAAGACCCAGTACTTC
CASSLVVTALLKTQYF
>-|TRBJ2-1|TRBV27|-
TGTGCCAGCAGTGGGGCCAATGAGCAGTTCTTC
CASSGANEQFF